The 17 T cell receptor beta chains below come from one sample, sequenced in a study of cytomegalovirus exposure and HLA in healthy donors. This PCR relied on a set of 60 Vbeta primers and 13 Jbeta primers. Clones were sequenced by immunoSEQ multiplex PCR, and TCRdb holds only the in-frame ones, with some missing. The table lists 70,000 to 95,000 clones, 65% to 80% of them singletons. The sequencing sample was made of PBMCs. The receptor source for this set is a young man in good health and CMV-seropositive.

The chain has TRBV5-1 and TRBJ1-5, with D possibly TRBD1 on 5 matching bases. In germline, CDR1 is SGHRS, CDR2 YFSETQ. V was pared by 2 bases and J by 9 bases, with 9 bases between. This CDR3 spans 12 amino acids. As DNA, the CDR3 is TGCGCCAGCAGCTTAGGGGAGGGGCCCCAGCATTTT. This encodes CASSLGEGPQHF.

The chain combines TRBV4-1 with TRBJ1-2; possibly TRBD1 for D (6 bases). This CDR3 has 15 residues. Per germline, CDR1 MGHRA and CDR2 YSYEKL. The V and J ends lost 0 bases and 0 bases respectively, with 8 bases between them. CDR3: CASSQDWGPNYGYTF. DNA of the CDR3: TGCGCCAGCAGCCAAGATTGGGGGCCTAACTATGGCTACACCTTC.

The chain uses TRBV15 and TRBJ2-5; 8 positions agree with TRBD1. Germline values: CDR1 LNHNV, CDR2 YYDKDF (reference sequence). V lost 1 base, J lost 3 bases, and 1 base stayed unmatched. The CDR3 sequence is 14 residues long. CDR3 amino acids: CATSRAGQEETQYF. For the CDR3, the DNA is TGTGCCACCAGCAGAGCGGGACAGGAAGAGACCCAGTACTTC. Supplemented by reference TRBV15 and TRBJ2-5, the full variable domain reads DAMVIQNPRYQVTQFGKPVTLSCSQTLNHNVMYWYQQKSSQAPKLLFHYYDKDFNNEADTPDNFQSRRPNTSFCFLDIRSPGLGDTAMYLCATSRAGQEETQYFGPGTRLLVL.

The rearrangement uses TRBV28 and TRBJ1-2, with TRBD1 matching over 10 bases. The CDR3 totals 15 residues. The germline gives CDR1 MDHEN, CDR2 SYDVKM. The V and J ends lost 6 bases and 4 bases, in that order; junction bases with no gene match: 8. The CDR3 nucleotides read TGTGCCAGCAGAACGACAGGGGGCGCGGTCTATGGCTACACCTTC. The encoded protein is CASRTTGGAVYGYTF.

The J gene is TRBJ1-4, the V gene TRBV30; tentatively, D is TRBD1 (5 bases). V lost 2 bases, J lost 7 bases, and 11 bases lay in between. CDR3 length: 13 amino acids. Germline CDR1 is GTSNPN and CDR2 is SVGIG (reference sequence). The CDR3 DNA sequence: TGTGCCTGGAGTCTTGTGGGACTTGAAAAACTGTTTTTT. This codes for CAWSLVGLEKLFF.

The chain recombines TRBV7-9 with TRBJ2-3, with 10 bases matching TRBD2. V dropped 7 bases and J dropped 4; count of bases not matched to a gene: 11. CDR3 length: 16 amino acids. Per the germline V gene, CDR1 is SEHNR and CDR2 is FQNEAQ (reference sequence). The CDR3 spells CASTSTSGAKPDTQYF. The CDR3 DNA sequence: TGTGCCAGCACCTCAACTAGCGGGGCGAAACCAGATACGCAGTATTTT. The complete variable domain, with remaining parts taken from reference TRBV7-9 and TRBJ2-3, reads DTGVSQNPRHKITKRGQNVTFRCDPISEHNRLYWYRQTLGQGPEFLTYFQNEAQLEKSRLLSDRFSAERPKGSFSTLEIQRTEQGDSAMYLCASTSTSGAKPDTQYFGPGTRLTVL.

V is TRBV29-1 and J is TRBJ1-4; 8 nucleotides agree with TRBD1. With V trimmed by 4 bases and J by 2 bases, 9 bases remained unmatched. Germline assignment: CDR1 SQVTM and CDR2 ANQGSEA. This CDR3 spans 16 amino acids. The CDR3 DNA follows: TGCAGCGTTGGGGGACAGGCCGGGCGGACTAATGAAAAACTGTTTTTT. Protein product: CSVGGQAGRTNEKLFF.

The chain combines TRBV4-2 with TRBJ2-7; perhaps TRBD2 as D (5 bases). V lost 0 bases and J 3 bases, leaving 9 bases between the germline ends. This CDR3 region has 14 residues. Germline-derived CDR1 and CDR2 are LGHNA and YNFKEQ. The CDR3 nucleotides are TGTGCCAGCAGCCAAGAGCGGAGGAGCTACGAGCAGTACTTC. It encodes CASSQERRSYEQYF.

This clone has more than one count but fewer than ten. The chain links TRBV5-1 to TRBJ2-7; 15 positions agree with TRBD2. The trim removed 6 bases at V and 0 bases at J, leaving 16 bases unmatched. The germline V gene has CDR1 SGHRS and CDR2 YFSETQ. This CDR3 comprises 20 residues. CDR3 bases: TGCGCCAGCATCCCTCCGGGACTAGCGGGGGGAACCCGGAGCTCCTACGAGCAGTACTTC. Protein product: CASIPPGLAGGTRSSYEQYF.

This clone showed up just once. In DNA form, the CDR3 reads TGTGCCAGCAGTTTTAGGGGACTGGGCTCCTACGAGCAGTACTTC. It is translated as CASSFRGLGSYEQYF. The gene calls are TRBV27 and TRBJ2-7, with TRBD2 as a possible D gene (6 bases). CDR1 is MNHEY and CDR2 is SMNVEV in the germline V gene (reference sequence). Trimming pared 3 bases from V and 0 bases from J, leaving 12 bases between. This CDR3 region has 15 residues.

For the CDR3, the DNA is TGTGCCAGTACCCCAAGCGGGGGGGCCTTTGGGGAGCAGTACTTC. Translation: CASTPSGGAFGEQYF. This chain connects TRBV19 to TRBJ2-7, with 10 positions matching TRBD2. There are 15 residues in the CDR3. Per the germline V gene, CDR1 is LNHDA and CDR2 is SQIVND (reference sequence). V was pared by 7 bases and J by 7 bases, with 13 bases of the junction left unmatched.

The chain carries TRBV5-1 and TRBJ2-3, with D possibly being TRBD1 (6 bases). Trimming cost V 4 bases and J 2 bases, with 14 bases left between them. Looked up from germline, CDR1 is SGHRS and CDR2 is YFSETQ. The CDR3 spans 15 residues. CDR3 sequence reads: CASSPGQPNTDTQYF. CDR3 DNA: TGCGCCAGCAGCCCCGGACAGCCTAACACAGATACGCAGTATTTT. The full variable domain, completed using reference TRBV5-1 and TRBJ2-3, is KAGVTQTPRYLIKTRGQQVTLSCSPISGHRSVSWYQQTPGQGLQFLFEYFSETQRNKGNFPGRFSGRQFSNSRSEMNVSTLELGDSALYLCASSPGQPNTDTQYFGPGTRLTVL.

This sequence joins TRBV6-5 and TRBJ2-2, with a weak D call TRBD1 (5 bases). This CDR3 comprises 14 residues. CDR1 is MNHEY, CDR2 SVGAGI, per germline. V gave up 2 bases and J gave up 6 bases, with 10 bases separating them. The chain's CDR3 is CASSYGQGSGELFF. The CDR3 DNA is TGTGCCAGCAGTTACGGTCAGGGATCCGGGGAGCTGTTTTTT.

V usage is TRBV7-2 and J usage is TRBJ1-6, with unresolved D. The germline gives CDR1 SGHTA, CDR2 FQGNSA. The CDR3 is 13 amino acids. Trimming pared 5 bases from V and 10 bases from J, leaving 12 bases between. The CDR3: CASSPPGSSPLHF. CDR3 nucleotides: TGTGCCAGCAGCCCCCCAGGTTCGTCACCCCTCCACTTT.

The chain joins TRBV2 to TRBJ1-2; 7 positions match TRBD1. Germline CDR1 reads SNHLY; CDR2 reads FYNNEI. The CDR3 length is 14 residues. The ends lost 6 bases at V and 2 bases at J; junction bases unmatched: 6. This CDR3 reads CASRPGQLNYGYTF. As DNA, the CDR3 is TGTGCCAGCAGGCCGGGACAGTTAAACTATGGCTACACCTTC.

The V and J genes are TRBV6-5 and TRBJ2-5; 10 nucleotides agree with TRBD2. Trimming took 3 bases from V and 5 from J; bases not matched to a gene: 9. The CDR3 is 16 residues long. Germline loops: CDR1 MNHEY, CDR2 SVGAGI. The CDR3 protein is CASSYAAAGGRETQYF. The CDR3 region has the DNA TGTGCCAGCAGTTATGCGGCAGCGGGGGGGCGTGAGACCCAGTACTTC.

J is TRBJ1-5 and V is TRBV29-1; 7 nucleotides align to TRBD1. The germline gives CDR1 SQVTM, CDR2 ANQGSEA. Trimming took 4 bases from V and 4 from J; bases not matched to a gene: 7. This CDR3 contains 14 residues. The CDR3 coding sequence is TGCAGCGTTGGAGGAGGGACAGCTAATCAGCCCCAGCATTTT. Encoded protein: CSVGGGTANQPQHF.